This note documents a single TCR beta chain sequence. Ten or more counts support this clonotype. No antigen is known for it. It has no much larger one-base neighbor in the sample; base qualities were not kept. This record belongs to a study of T cells in Graves' hyperthyroidism and ophthalmopathy (dated by TCRdb to the late 2010s). Regarding the complete study: Peripheral blood was collected at initial diagnosis, before any treatment. The 90 or so discovery patients were randomly split 7:3 into training and test sets. The study also compared thyroid tissue and blood T-cell repertoires from more than 5 Graves' hyperthyroidism patients. An independent validation cohort of under 20 hyperthyroidism patients and 15 or so patients who later progressed to ophthalmopathy tested prospective prediction of ophthalmopathy. The paper describes TCR Vbeta CDR3 sequencing of 135 peripheral blood samples, made up of under 50 ophthalmopathy patients, roughly 75 hyperthyroidism patients and about 17 progressor patients. After sampling, hyperthyroidism patients received methimazole starting at 30 mg daily, and ophthalmopathy patients received high-dose intravenous methylprednisolone. To identify distinguishing TCR V-J signatures, a discovery cohort of 95 to 100 patients was used, comprising 43 with Graves' ophthalmopathy and around 57 with stable Graves' hyperthyroidism. General conclusions and limits of the study: A model built on a 13 V-J signature distinguished ophthalmopathy from stable hyperthyroidism, reaching about 88% sensitivity and around 81% specificity in cross-validation and 80%/75% in testing. Sample size was not statistically predetermined, and blinding of investigators to group allocation was not performed. In validation, progression to ophthalmopathy was predicted by the model with more than 65% sensitivity and roughly 72% specificity, a median of about 6.8 months before onset. Most expanded thyroid clonotypes (frequency above 0.001) were also detected in blood, a finding suggesting that blood repertoires may reflect thyroid immune responses.

Amplification of TCR beta CDR3 regions was carried out from RNA transcripts. The TCR CDR3 was subjected to a first round of RT-PCR using the HTBI primer set and the Qiagen OneStep RT-PCR kit. Libraries were constructed in a second round of multiplex PCR, after which size selection and purification were carried out. Sequencing of the libraries was done on an Illumina HiSeq2000 using paired-end 100 bp reads. In the paper's pipeline: Raw data were processed with SOAPnuke, discarding reads with adapters, uncalled bases, mean Phred below 15, or no exact constant-primer or identifier match. High-quality paired reads were merged with COPE v1.2.5, and unique nucleotide sequences were defined as clonotypes. MiTCR v1.1 was used to align the clonotypes against IMGT TRBV, TRBD and TRBJ reference segments. The analysis included only V-J combinations with a frequency above 0.0001, which together covered approximately 99% of the repertoires. A TCS score was defined as the ratio of F50 (clonal expansion) to E x V (chaos), with BLOSUM62-based TCRdist applied between CDR3 peptides within each V-J. Welch's t-statistics and random forest reduced around 520 V-J features to roughly 13, which were used in a naive Bayes classifier (R e1071). TCRdb handled the public reads itself, with Q25 trimming in fastp and clone calling in MiXCR, and kept productive beta chains. Every CDR3 protein is listed once, alongside the most common genes and DNA of its rows. The V and J calls follow TCRdb's processing rather than the paper's. Here the sample has approximately 600,000 distinct CDR3 sequences; 12% to 15% occur a single time. Roughly 6.9% of the sample lies in the top ten.

In the ophthalmopathy patients, disease was moderately to severely active, with a Clinical Activity Score of 3 or more, a NOSPECS grade of 4 or more, and a duration of less than 3 months. Exclusion was applied to patients with uncontrolled infections, other autoimmune diseases, pregnancy or lactation. Diagnoses were based on clinical symptoms, serum thyroxine and TRAb, thyroid ultrasound and orbital computed tomography. PBMCs were separated from roughly 10 ml of fresh peripheral blood using Ficoll-Paque density gradient centrifugation. Trizol reagent was used to extract total RNA, and RNA quality was then checked on an Agilent 2100 Bioanalyzer. From a lookup of the germline V gene (reference sequence), CDR1 and CDR2 are LGHDT and YNNKEL. Measured from the cysteine to the phenylalanine, the CDR3 is 20 residues long. Just the 60-base CDR3 DNA is kept, in frame starting at base 1. The germline ends are 25 bases apart after V is trimmed by 1 base and J by 2 bases.

This TCR derives from a woman in her late teens or twenties with Graves' ophthalmopathy. The chain employs TRBV3-1 and TRBJ2-3; a weak D assignment points to TRBD1 (6 bases agree). The sample comprised blood. The CDR3 has the sequence CASSQVPGSTRDTNTDTQYF. The DNA sequence is given as TGTGCCAGCAGCCAAGTTCCCGGATCGACCCGGGACACGAACACAGATACGCAGTATTTT.